Following are 18 T cell receptor beta chains from one sample sequenced in a study of blood T cell repertoires in COVID-19. TCRdb keeps only in-frame clones here, not all; method: immunoSEQ multiplex PCR. The sample holds some 210,000 clones, over 80% seen once. Sequenced material: PBMCs or T cells enriched from blood (not recorded which). These receptors originate from a man between 18 and 35 years old with acute COVID-19.

Here the CDR3 reads CASSLADRLNSPLHF. The CDR3 region has the DNA TGTGCCAGCAGCTTGGCGGACAGACTCAATTCACCCCTCCACTTT. The V gene is TRBV5-4, the J gene TRBJ1-6, with D possibly TRBD1 on 6 matching bases. This CDR3 comprises 15 residues. Trimming took 0 bases from V and 7 from J, leaving 11 bases between them. Looked up from germline, CDR1 is SGHNT and CDR2 is YYREEE (reference sequence).

The chain has TRBV11-2 and TRBJ2-7, with D possibly matching TRBD1 (6 bases). This CDR3 region has 14 residues. Trimming pared 1 base from V and 2 bases from J, leaving 9 bases between. From germline, CDR1 is SGHAT and CDR2 FQNNGV. The DNA for the CDR3 is TGTGCCAGCAGCTTAGGACAGGCGACCTACGAGCAGTACTTC. Amino acid sequence: CASSLGQATYEQYF.

The CDR3 sequence is CAISDQGGRDGYTF. Here the CDR3 DNA reads TGTGCCATCAGTGATCAAGGGGGGAGGGATGGCTACACCTTC. The chain links TRBV10-3 to TRBJ1-2, with D possibly being TRBD1 (6 bases). The V gene's germline CDR1 is ENHRY and CDR2 SYGVKD. The CDR3 covers 14 residues. Trimming left V 3 bases short and J 6 bases short, with 14 bases between.

This clone was recorded once. The genes are TRBV3-1 (or the pseudogene TRBV3-2) and TRBJ2-2, with D uncertain. The V gene lost 1 base and the J gene lost 7 bases, with 4 bases spanning the gap. This CDR3 has 12 amino acids. Germline CDR1 LGHDT, CDR2 YNNKEL (reference sequence). CDR3 loop: CASSQGVGELFF. CDR3 sequence (DNA): TGTGCCAGCAGCCAAGGCGTCGGGGAGCTGTTTTTT.

The chain employs TRBV27 and TRBJ2-1; 7 positions match TRBD1. V dropped 5 bases and J dropped 0; count of bases not matched to a gene: 4. Germline-derived CDR1 and CDR2 are MNHEY and SMNVEV (reference sequence). The CDR3 spans 15 residues. CDR3 sequence reads: CASSMGQSSYNEQFF. Here the CDR3 DNA reads TGTGCCAGCAGTATGGGACAGAGCTCCTACAATGAGCAGTTCTTC.

The V and J genes are TRBV30 and TRBJ1-5; the D gene is possibly TRBD1 (6 bases). Germline V lookup: CDR1 GTSNPN, CDR2 SVGIG (reference sequence). With 0 bases removed from V and 4 bases from J, the gap between germline ends came to 13 bases. The CDR3 spans 15 residues. The CDR3 loop is CAWSVGQSHNQPQHF. The CDR3 bases are TGTGCCTGGAGTGTAGGACAGTCCCATAATCAGCCCCAGCATTTT.

This sequence joins TRBV6-5 and TRBJ2-3; D call uncertain. Germline V gene lookup returns CDR1 MNHEY and CDR2 SVGAGI. The CDR3 is 12 amino acids. V was shortened by 5 bases and J by 5 bases, with 8 bases between the two germline ends. This CDR3 is CASSRGEDTQYF. CDR3 coding DNA: TGTGCCAGCAGTCGTGGAGAAGATACGCAGTATTTT.

The V gene is TRBV6-1, the J gene TRBJ1-4; D is unclear. V gave up 2 bases and J gave up 7 bases, with 14 bases separating them. Germline loops: CDR1 MNHNS, CDR2 SASEGT. This CDR3 region has 15 residues. The CDR3 nucleotides are TGTGCCAGCAGTGAAACCGCGGGCGGCGGTGAAAAACTGTTTTTT. Translation gives CASSETAGGGEKLFF.

The chain recombines TRBV5-4 with TRBJ1-2, with D perhaps TRBD1 (6 bases). V was pared by 4 bases and J by 7 bases, with 17 bases between. The CDR3 length is 14 residues. Germline V gene lookup returns CDR1 SGHNT and CDR2 YYREEE (reference sequence). CDR3 DNA: TGTGCCAGCAGCCCCGGGCTGGGGGCAGTTGGCTACACCTTC. Translation gives CASSPGLGAVGYTF.

The chain links TRBV11-2 to TRBJ2-7; a possible D gene is TRBD2 (6 bases). The CDR3 length is 14 residues. Trimming cost V 1 base and J 5 bases, with 12 bases left between them. Per the germline V gene, CDR1 is SGHAT and CDR2 is FQNNGV. CDR3 in DNA: TGTGCCAGCAGCTTAGCCGGGAGAAGTCACGAGCAGTACTTC. This codes for CASSLAGRSHEQYF.

J is TRBJ1-1 and V is TRBV19; D gene ambiguous. Deletions cut 6 bases from V and 3 bases from J, with 5 bases between. The V gene's germline CDR1 is LNHDA and CDR2 SQIVND (reference sequence). This CDR3 spans 11 amino acids. This CDR3 is CASSLYTEAFF. Written as DNA, the CDR3 is TGTGCCAGTAGCCTATACACTGAAGCTTTCTTT.

This clone was seen once. The chain couples TRBV7-2 to TRBJ2-7, with 8 nucleotides matching TRBD1. The V gene's germline CDR1 is SGHTA and CDR2 FQGNSA. CDR3 size: 14 residues. V trimming: 5 bases; J trimming: 6 bases; junction bases outside the gene matches: 9. CDR3 sequence: CASSLGQGASEQYF. DNA of the CDR3: TGTGCCAGCAGCCTGGGGCAGGGGGCGTCCGAGCAGTACTTC.

The J gene is TRBJ2-7, the V gene TRBV18; 10 bases are a match to TRBD2. The CDR3 length is 15 residues. CDR1 KGHSH and CDR2 LQKENI come from the germline V gene. J was trimmed by 6 bases and V by 0 bases; bases with no gene match: 5. CDR3 loop: CASSPPLAGVVEQYF. The CDR3 nucleotides read TGTGCCAGCTCACCACCCCTAGCGGGAGTAGTCGAGCAGTACTTC.

This clone has more than one count but fewer than ten. The chain employs TRBV9 and TRBJ2-2, with TRBD2 as a possible D gene (6 bases). CDR3 length equals 15 residues. Trimming removed 2 bases from V and 5 bases from J, with 13 bases in between. CDR1 and CDR2 from the germline V gene are SGDLS and YYNGEE. The chain's CDR3 is CASSVAPEGTGELFF. CDR3 sequence (DNA): TGTGCCAGCAGCGTCGCCCCGGAGGGGACCGGGGAGCTGTTTTTT. Variable domain in full (rest from reference TRBV9 and TRBJ2-2): DSGVTQTPKHLITATGQRVTLRCSPRSGDLSVYWYQQSLDQGLQFLIQYYNGEERAKGNILERFSAQQFPDLHSELNLSSLELGDSALYFCASSVAPEGTGELFFGEGSRLTVL.

The chain combines TRBV5-1 with TRBJ2-5, with a weak D call TRBD1 (5 bases). Trimming took 0 bases from V and 4 from J, leaving 19 bases between them. Germline values: CDR1 SGHRS, CDR2 YFSETQ. CDR3 length equals 17 residues. In DNA form, the CDR3 reads TGCGCCAGCAGCTTGGTGCCTACAGGCGGCGGTGGAGAGACCCAGTACTTC. This codes for CASSLVPTGGGGETQYF.

V gene TRBV6-1 combines with J gene TRBJ2-7; unclear D gene. The CDR3 runs to 14 residues. CDR1 and CDR2 (germline): MNHNS, SASEGT. V was pared by 0 bases and J by 0 bases, with 6 bases between. CDR3 loop: CASSEAESSYEQYF. DNA for the CDR3: TGTGCCAGCAGTGAAGCGGAGAGCTCCTACGAGCAGTACTTC.

The chain carries TRBV9 and TRBJ2-2; a weak D match, TRBD2 (6 bases). CDR1 and CDR2 (germline): SGDLS, YYNGEE. The CDR3 totals 13 residues. V lost 7 bases and J 5 bases, leaving 12 bases between the germline ends. CDR3 bases: TGTGCCAGCGGAGGGGCGCGAACCGGGGAGCTGTTTTTT. It encodes CASGGARTGELFF.

The chain carries TRBV28 and TRBJ1-1; D not resolved. The length of the CDR3 is 14 residues. The V end lost 6 bases, the J end lost 4 bases, and 15 bases lay between the germline ends. CDR1 is MDHEN and CDR2 is SYDVKM in the germline V gene. CDR3 protein: CASSPGRESTEAFF. In DNA, the CDR3 is TGTGCCAGCAGCCCCGGCCGGGAGAGCACTGAAGCTTTCTTT.